The clone carrying this T cell receptor beta chain came up once. The target antigen is unknown. V lost 2 bases to trimming and J lost 2 bases, with 7 bases between them. Germline assignment: CDR1 MNHEY and CDR2 SVGAGI. The CDR3 is made up of 14 amino acids. It was with 60 Vbeta and 13 Jbeta primers that the PCR ran. The protocol was immunoSEQ multiplex PCR, while the TCRdb copy is restricted to in-frame clones and leaves out a portion. The sample records around 130,000 clones, about 78% being singletons. This entry is derived from a study of cytomegalovirus exposure and HLA in healthy donors. Turning to the study itself: About 85 million unique TCRs from HLA-typed donors were held in an early release of data.

Study-level findings and limits: As confirmed in vitro, a few CMV-associated chains were specific for CMV antigens. TCR beta chains associated with HLA were, in a later analysis, more clonally expanded than equally common others.

Sequenced input: PBMCs. The origin of this receptor is a human donor in good health. The chain recombines TRBV6-5 with TRBJ1-3; D is perhaps TRBD1 (5 bases). CDR3 amino acids: CASSYGTAGNTIYF. The DNA of the CDR3 is TGTGCCAGCAGTTACGGGACTGCTGGAAACACCATATATTTT.